Here is one T cell receptor beta chain with its context. The target antigen is unknown. This record comes from a study of radiotherapy plus CTLA-4 blockade in lung cancer. Study as a whole: Among enrolled patients, under 20% responded and 31% achieved disease control.

Focal radiation plus CTLA-4 blockade with ipilimumab was given to patients with chemo-refractory metastatic non-small-cell lung cancer. J gave up 3 bases and V 3 bases, and 3 bases lay outside the gene matches. This CDR3 comprises 15 residues. Germline V gene lookup returns CDR1 SGHNT and CDR2 YYREEE (reference sequence). Findings and limits, study-wide: Tumor-derived TCR clones expanded in blood after radiotherapy plus ipilimumab. Early blood T cell clone dynamics reportedly forecast response best, with interferon-beta.

Data came from immunoSEQ multiplex PCR; TCRdb stores just in-frame clones and leaves some out. The table lists tens of thousands of clones, around 80% of them singletons. The receptor comes from a human donor with non-small cell lung cancer that progressed on radiotherapy plus ipilimumab. The starting material was peripheral blood, obtained from a patient treated with radiotherapy plus ipilimumab. The chain has TRBV5-4 and TRBJ2-1; 10 bases are a match to TRBD1. CDR3 nucleotide sequence: TGTGCCAGCAGCTCCGGACAGGGGGGCTACAATGAGCAGTTCTTC. Translation gives CASSSGQGGYNEQFF.